This TCR beta chain appears in the sequencing data of a study of monozygotic twins with inflammatory bowel disease. General observations from the study: No discrimination was achieved between different T cell subtypes. Repertoire likeness was no different across concordant and discordant twins, perhaps owing to restricted power.

In germline, CDR1 is MNHNS, CDR2 SASEGT. The CDR3 runs 17 residues. Details on this clonotype: Its antigen is currently unknown.

Using eight separate reactions per sample, the authors generated cDNA. UMIs bearing a 6-nucleotide sample barcode were added through template switching. Following a re-call of the 5' RACE reads, TCRdb has one entry per CDR3 protein and lacks DNA. The sample includes about 380,000 distinct CDR3 sequences. Sequencing used blood. This clonotype was obtained from a human donor with ulcerative colitis or Crohn's disease, or a healthy co-twin of an affected twin (not recorded which). V usage is TRBV6-1 and J usage is TRBJ1-5; TCRdb's assignment of TRBD1 cannot be checked, as there is no DNA. The CDR3 region is CASREWGYLDSNQPQHF.